This TCR beta chain was found in a study of sequential checkpoint blockade in melanoma. Across the study: Maintenance nivolumab came after either treatment sequence.

Treatment here: randomized to nivolumab then ipilimumab (arm A) or the reverse (arm B). No patient had prior DNA-damaging chemotherapy. Method: immunoSEQ multiplex PCR; TCRdb's copy keeps in-frame clones and lacks some. This table holds about 20,000 clones, roughly four fifths found once. Losses at the gene ends were 2 bases for V and 6 bases for J; bases not matched to a gene: 5. CDR1 is SGHKS and CDR2 is YYEKEE in the germline V gene (reference sequence). This CDR3 spans 13 amino acids. V and J are TRBV5-5 and TRBJ2-7; TRBD2 matches 7 bases. The specimen was CD8+ T cells sorted from blood (inferred from file names), collected from a patient given nivolumab and ipilimumab in sequence. This TCR was recovered from a human donor with melanoma. The chain's CDR3 is CASSLMTSSEQYF. CDR3 nucleotides: TGTGCCAGCAGCTTAATGACTAGCTCCGAGCAGTACTTC.